The 15 T cell receptor beta chains below come from one sample, sequenced in a study of blood T cells in healthy people across ages. A J-beta primer mix and a sample-barcoded 5' primer were used in a second PCR of roughly 7 to 12 cycles. TCRdb recomputed calls from the 5' RACE reads with MiXCR, one row per CDR3 protein. The sample lists hundreds of thousands of distinct CDR3 sequences, under 45% seen once, with around 21% in the top ten. The source material was blood. These TCRs come from a man aged 55 to 69 in good health.

The genes are TRBV10-3 and TRBJ2-7; TRBD2 matches 12 bases. Germline V lookup: CDR1 ENHRY, CDR2 SYGVKD. The CDR3 has 16 residues. Trimming removed 5 bases from V and 6 bases from J; junction bases left unmatched: 11. The CDR3 sequence is CAISQTSGGPLVEQYF. The CDR3 nucleotides are TGTGCCATCAGTCAGACTAGCGGGGGACCTCTCGTCGAGCAGTACTTC.

There are a few counts of this clonotype. The rearrangement joins TRBV7-9 to TRBJ2-1; tentative D call: TRBD1 (5 bases). The CDR3 has 12 amino acids. V was clipped by 5 bases and J by 8 bases, with 10 bases between them. Looked up from germline, CDR1 is SEHNR and CDR2 is FQNEAQ (reference sequence). The CDR3 DNA sequence: TGTGCCAGCAGCCCGACAGCAGATGAGCAGTTCTTC. Amino acids: CASSPTADEQFF.

The chain couples TRBV20-1 to TRBJ1-6; D uncertain. CDR3 length equals 14 residues. The germline CDR1 and CDR2 sequences are DFQATT and SNEGSKA (reference sequence). With 3 bases removed from V and 7 bases from J, the gap between germline ends came to 13 bases. CDR3 DNA: TGCAGTGCTAGCCCTCGGGCAGACAATTCACCCCTCCACTTT. Translated: CSASPRADNSPLHF.

The V and J genes are TRBV29-1 and TRBJ2-7, with 7 bases aligning to TRBD1. CDR3 length equals 14 residues. The J segment lost 2 bases and the V segment lost 4 bases, leaving 8 bases of the junction unmatched. Germline V gene lookup returns CDR1 SQVTM and CDR2 ANQGSEA. Here the CDR3 reads CSVGDRGQTYEQYF. DNA of the CDR3: TGCAGCGTTGGAGATAGGGGACAGACCTACGAGCAGTACTTC.

The chain uses TRBV6-2 or TRBV6-3 and TRBJ2-7; D is possibly TRBD1 (5 bases). Germline-derived CDR1 and CDR2 are MNHEY and SVGEGT. The V end was cut by 4 bases, the J end by 0 bases, with 13 bases between. This CDR3 contains 15 residues. The CDR3 region is CASSWEQDLSYEQYF. The CDR3 nucleotides are TGTGCCAGCAGTTGGGAACAGGACCTCTCCTACGAGCAGTACTTC.

V usage is TRBV5-5 and J usage is TRBJ1-2; TRBD1 agrees at 7 bases. This CDR3 has 15 amino acids. Germline V lookup: CDR1 SGHKS, CDR2 YYEKEE (reference sequence). V lost 4 bases and J lost 0; bases outside the gene matches: 6. CDR3: CASSLTGSPNYGYTF. DNA of the CDR3: TGTGCCAGCAGCCTGACAGGGTCACCTAACTATGGCTACACCTTC.

This clonotype was counted many times. This rearrangement joins TRBV3-1 to TRBJ1-3, with D unclear. Germline values: CDR1 LGHDT, CDR2 YNNKEL (reference sequence). Trimming removed 1 base at V and 6 bases at J, with 10 bases between. This CDR3 contains 14 residues. The CDR3 here is CASSQAVLQNTIYF. As DNA, the CDR3 is TGTGCCAGCAGCCAAGCGGTCCTACAAAACACCATATATTTT.

The chain uses TRBV28 and TRBJ2-5; a possible D gene is TRBD1 (6 bases). With the DNA end fitting TRBJ2-7 better, the J assignment may be wrong. Germline-derived CDR1 and CDR2 are MDHEN and SYDVKM. This CDR3 comprises 14 residues. The CDR3 region is CASSFMGAGGEQYF. The CDR3 DNA sequence: TGTGCCAGCAGTTTCATGGGGGCCGGTGGCGAGCAGTACTTC.

This clonotype was detected only a few times. V and J are TRBV10-3 and TRBJ2-7; D is possibly TRBD1 (5 bases). The germline V and J ends were trimmed by 4 bases and 2 bases, with 12 bases remaining between them. CDR3 size: 14 residues. CDR1 and CDR2 (germline): ENHRY, SYGVKD. CDR3 region: CAISAAAGTYEQYF. The CDR3 bases are TGTGCCATCAGTGCAGCTGCAGGGACCTACGAGCAGTACTTC.

The rearrangement links TRBV11-2 to TRBJ2-1, with D hard to call. CDR3 length: 11 residues. Germline CDR1 is SGHAT and CDR2 is FQNNGV. The V end lost 0 bases, the J end lost 11 bases, and 5 bases lay between the germline ends. The DNA for the CDR3 is TGTGCCAGCAGCTTAGACAGGCAGCAGTTCTTC. Translated: CASSLDRQQFF.

The V and J genes are TRBV25-1 and TRBJ1-1; D might be TRBD1 (6 bases). Germline lookup yields CDR1 MGHDK and CDR2 SYGVNS. Trimming shortened V by 4 bases and J by 0 bases, and 12 bases separated the two germline ends. CDR3 size: 15 residues. In DNA, the CDR3 is TGTGCCAGCAGTGGGTATACAGGGATGAACACTGAAGCTTTCTTT. Translated, it gives CASSGYTGMNTEAFF.

This clonotype was picked up a small number of times. The chain has TRBV5-1 and TRBJ2-7; 14 bases are shared with TRBD2. The trim removed 3 bases at V and 6 bases at J, leaving 5 bases unmatched. Germline V gene data show CDR1 as SGHRS and CDR2 as YFSETQ. The CDR3 sequence is 15 residues long. The CDR3 DNA follows: TGCGCCAGCAGCTCCCGGACTAGCGGGGGGATCGAGCAGTACTTC. This encodes CASSSRTSGGIEQYF. The full variable domain, completed using reference TRBV5-1 and TRBJ2-7, is KAGVTQTPRYLIKTRGQQVTLSCSPISGHRSVSWYQQTPGQGLQFLFEYFSETQRNKGNFPGRFSGRQFSNSRSEMNVSTLELGDSALYLCASSSRTSGGIEQYFGPGTRLTVT.

The V gene is TRBV11-2, the J gene TRBJ2-3; a weak D match, TRBD1 (6 bases). The V and J ends lost 5 bases and 4 bases respectively, with 16 bases between them. CDR3 size: 15 residues. Germline-derived CDR1 and CDR2 are SGHAT and FQNNGV. Here the CDR3 DNA reads TGTGCCAGCAGCCTAACAGGGAATTTGGCAGATACGCAGTATTTT. Protein product: CASSLTGNLADTQYF.

The chain couples TRBV25-1 to TRBJ2-2; D gene ambiguous. The germline CDR1 and CDR2 sequences are MGHDK and SYGVNS. This CDR3 is built from 12 residues. CDR3 loop: CASHSDTGELFF. The CDR3 bases are TGTGCGTCGCATTCGGACACCGGGGAGCTGTTTTTT. Full variable domain (rest looked up from reference TRBV25-1 and TRBJ2-2): EADIYQTPRYLVIGTGKKITLECSQTMGHDKMYWYQQDPGMELHLIHYSYGVNSTEKGDLSSESTVSRIRTEHFPLTLESARPSHTSQYLCASHSDTGELFFGEGSRLTVL.

The genes are TRBV5-1 and TRBJ1-2, with unresolved D. The CDR3 sequence is 17 residues long. CDR1 is SGHRS, CDR2 YFSETQ, per germline. Deletions cut 4 bases from V and 0 bases from J, with 19 bases between. The CDR3 DNA reads TGCGCCAGCAGCCTGGGTCAGGCCGAACCCCCTAACTATGGCTACACCTTC. Translating it yields CASSLGQAEPPNYGYTF.